This TCR beta chain was sequenced during a study of OX40 agonist ivuxolimab in advanced cancers. Study-level background: Hepatocellular carcinoma, melanoma, renal cell or head and neck cancer occurred in dose-escalation patients. Study-level points and caveats: Doses of 0.1 to 3.0 mg/kg were accompanied by clonal expansion of CD4+ and CD8+ blood T cells by week 6.

CDR3 length: 11 residues. The germline V gene has CDR1 SGHTA and CDR2 FQGNSA. V was shortened by 8 bases and J by 4 bases, with 6 bases between the two germline ends. Regarding this clone: Antigen unknown.

Measured with immunoSEQ multiplex PCR; TCRdb has only the in-frame clones, and not every one. The sample has 75,000 or so clones, more than 70% seen once. The TCR comes from an adult with an advanced solid tumor such as melanoma, head and neck, liver or kidney cancer. The chain is built from TRBV7-2 and TRBJ2-1; D gene uncertain. The material was CD4+ or CD8+ T cells sorted from blood, obtained in a trial of the OX40 agonist ivuxolimab. The CDR3 reads CASLDYNEQFF. The CDR3 bases are TGTGCCAGCCTCGATTACAATGAGCAGTTCTTC.